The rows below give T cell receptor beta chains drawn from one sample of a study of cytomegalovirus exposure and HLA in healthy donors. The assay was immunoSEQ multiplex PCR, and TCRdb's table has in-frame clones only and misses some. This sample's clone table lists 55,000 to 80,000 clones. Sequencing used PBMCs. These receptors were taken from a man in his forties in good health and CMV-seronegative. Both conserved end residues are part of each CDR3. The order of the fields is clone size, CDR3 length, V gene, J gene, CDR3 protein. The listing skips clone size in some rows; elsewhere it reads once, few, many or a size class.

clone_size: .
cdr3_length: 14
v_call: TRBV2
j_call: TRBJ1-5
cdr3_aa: CASSRQGWNQPQHF

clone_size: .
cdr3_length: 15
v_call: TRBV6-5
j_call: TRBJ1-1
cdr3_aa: CASSYLAGQQREAFF

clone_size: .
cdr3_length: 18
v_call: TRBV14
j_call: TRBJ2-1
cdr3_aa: CASSQERGWDRAFNEQFF

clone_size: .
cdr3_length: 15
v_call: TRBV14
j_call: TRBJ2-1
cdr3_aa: CASSLTGTAYHEQFF

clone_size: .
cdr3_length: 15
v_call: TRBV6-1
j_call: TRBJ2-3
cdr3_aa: CASSEPGLVPDTQYF

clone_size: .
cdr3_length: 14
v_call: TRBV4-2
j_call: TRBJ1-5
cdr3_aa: CASSQGRGSQPQHF

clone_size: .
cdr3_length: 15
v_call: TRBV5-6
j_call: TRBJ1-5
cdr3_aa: CASSLSRVVTQPQHF

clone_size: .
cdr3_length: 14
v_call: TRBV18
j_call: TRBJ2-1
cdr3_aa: CASSPRQDDNEQFF

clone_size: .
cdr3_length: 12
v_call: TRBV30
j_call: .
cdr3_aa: CAGAGWSYEQYF

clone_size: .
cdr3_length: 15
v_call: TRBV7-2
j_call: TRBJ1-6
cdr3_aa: CASSVMTGGASPLHF

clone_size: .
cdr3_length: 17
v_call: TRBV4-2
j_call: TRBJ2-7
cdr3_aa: CASSQDSERGLSYEQYF

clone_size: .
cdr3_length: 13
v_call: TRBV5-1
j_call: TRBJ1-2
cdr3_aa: CASSLTGDYGYTF

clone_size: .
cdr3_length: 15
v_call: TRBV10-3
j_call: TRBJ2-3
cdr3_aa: CAISPAGYYTDTQYF

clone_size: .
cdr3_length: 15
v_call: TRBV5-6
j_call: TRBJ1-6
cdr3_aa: CASYARDRYDSPLHF

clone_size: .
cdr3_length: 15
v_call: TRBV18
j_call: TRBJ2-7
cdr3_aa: CASSPSGTGPREQYF

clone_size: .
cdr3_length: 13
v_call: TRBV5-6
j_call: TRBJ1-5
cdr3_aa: CASSSRDRGPQHF

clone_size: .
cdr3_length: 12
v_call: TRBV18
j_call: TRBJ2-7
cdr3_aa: CASSPSRYEQYF

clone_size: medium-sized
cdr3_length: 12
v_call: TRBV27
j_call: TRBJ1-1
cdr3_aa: CASINWGHEAFF

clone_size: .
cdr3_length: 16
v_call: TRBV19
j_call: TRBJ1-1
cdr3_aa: CASSDSTGKGNTEAFF

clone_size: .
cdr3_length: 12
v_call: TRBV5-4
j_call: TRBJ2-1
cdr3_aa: CASSLVSGEQFF

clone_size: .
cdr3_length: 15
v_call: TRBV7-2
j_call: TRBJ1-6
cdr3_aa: CASSLVDRAGSPLHF

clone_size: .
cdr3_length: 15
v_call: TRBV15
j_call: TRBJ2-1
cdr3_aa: CATSRDSGGANEQFF

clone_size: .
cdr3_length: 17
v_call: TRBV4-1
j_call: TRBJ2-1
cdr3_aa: CASSQGGRGGRSYEQFF

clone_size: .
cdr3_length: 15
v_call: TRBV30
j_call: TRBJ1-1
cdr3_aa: CAWSVPAGLNTEAFF

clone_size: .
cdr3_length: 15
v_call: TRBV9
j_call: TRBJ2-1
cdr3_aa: CASSYSGGSYNEQFF

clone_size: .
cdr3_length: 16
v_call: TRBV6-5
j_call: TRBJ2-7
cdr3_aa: CASSYSGARGSYEQYF

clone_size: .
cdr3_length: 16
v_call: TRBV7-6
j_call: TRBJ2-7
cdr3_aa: CASSQKGGARSYEQYF

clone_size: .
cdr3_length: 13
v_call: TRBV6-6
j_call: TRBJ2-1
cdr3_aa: CASSLVSYNEQFF

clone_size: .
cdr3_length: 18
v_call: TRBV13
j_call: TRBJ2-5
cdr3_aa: CASSPTSNLAVSRVAQYF

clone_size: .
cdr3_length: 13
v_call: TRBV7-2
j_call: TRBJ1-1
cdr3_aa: CASSARWRGEAFF

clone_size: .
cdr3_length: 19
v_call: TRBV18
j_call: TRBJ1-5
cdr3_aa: CASSPYRDSGILSNQPQHF

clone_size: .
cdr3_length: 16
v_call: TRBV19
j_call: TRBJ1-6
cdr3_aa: CASSISLEAAGRPLHF

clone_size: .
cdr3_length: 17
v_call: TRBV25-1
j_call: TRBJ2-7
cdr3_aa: CASSEVGRNGQTYEQYF

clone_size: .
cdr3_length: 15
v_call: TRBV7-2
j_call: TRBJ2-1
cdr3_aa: CASSKLAGGPDEQFF

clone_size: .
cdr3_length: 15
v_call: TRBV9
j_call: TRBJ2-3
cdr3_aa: CASSVAGGGTDTQYF

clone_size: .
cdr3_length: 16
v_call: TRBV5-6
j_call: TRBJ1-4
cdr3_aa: CASSEGDSPMNEKLFF

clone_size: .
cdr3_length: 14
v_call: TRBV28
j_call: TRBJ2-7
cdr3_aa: CASRTPGASYEQYF

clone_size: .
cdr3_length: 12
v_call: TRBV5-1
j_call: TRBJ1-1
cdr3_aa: CASSAGGAEAFF

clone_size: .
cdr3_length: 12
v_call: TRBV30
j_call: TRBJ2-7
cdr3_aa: CAWIGRGYEQYF

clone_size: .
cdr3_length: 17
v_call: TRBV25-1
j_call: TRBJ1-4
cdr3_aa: CASSEYGGLSTNEKLFF

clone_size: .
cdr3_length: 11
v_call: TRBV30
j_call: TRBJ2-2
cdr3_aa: CAWSSLGELFF

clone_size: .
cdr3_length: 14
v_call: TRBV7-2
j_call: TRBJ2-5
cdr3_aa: CASSAGLVIETQYF

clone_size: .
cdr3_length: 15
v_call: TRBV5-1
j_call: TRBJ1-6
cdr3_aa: CASRPGPFSNSPLHF

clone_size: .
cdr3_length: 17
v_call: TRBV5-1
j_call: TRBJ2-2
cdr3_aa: CASNQLGGGPNTGELFF

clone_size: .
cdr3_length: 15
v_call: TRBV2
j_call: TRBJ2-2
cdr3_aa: CASLTEATGSGELFF

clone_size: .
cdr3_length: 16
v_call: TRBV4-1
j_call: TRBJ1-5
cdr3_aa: CASSQIRDSPGQPQHF

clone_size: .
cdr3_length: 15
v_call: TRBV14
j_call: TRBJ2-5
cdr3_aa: CASSQGSGELETQYF

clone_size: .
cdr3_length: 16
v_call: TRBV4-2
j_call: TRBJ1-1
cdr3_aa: CASSQSLSDTNTEAFF

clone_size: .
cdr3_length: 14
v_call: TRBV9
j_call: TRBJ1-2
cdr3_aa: CASSSQGLWYGYTF

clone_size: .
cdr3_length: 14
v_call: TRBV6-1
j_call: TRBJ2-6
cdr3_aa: CASRGQGFANVLTF

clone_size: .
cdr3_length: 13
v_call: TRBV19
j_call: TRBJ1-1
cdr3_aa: CASSIFQGAEAFF

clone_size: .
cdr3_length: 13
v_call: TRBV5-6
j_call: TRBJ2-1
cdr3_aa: CASSREMVGEQFF

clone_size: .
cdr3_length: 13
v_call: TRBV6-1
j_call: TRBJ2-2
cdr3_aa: CASSAQGAGELFF